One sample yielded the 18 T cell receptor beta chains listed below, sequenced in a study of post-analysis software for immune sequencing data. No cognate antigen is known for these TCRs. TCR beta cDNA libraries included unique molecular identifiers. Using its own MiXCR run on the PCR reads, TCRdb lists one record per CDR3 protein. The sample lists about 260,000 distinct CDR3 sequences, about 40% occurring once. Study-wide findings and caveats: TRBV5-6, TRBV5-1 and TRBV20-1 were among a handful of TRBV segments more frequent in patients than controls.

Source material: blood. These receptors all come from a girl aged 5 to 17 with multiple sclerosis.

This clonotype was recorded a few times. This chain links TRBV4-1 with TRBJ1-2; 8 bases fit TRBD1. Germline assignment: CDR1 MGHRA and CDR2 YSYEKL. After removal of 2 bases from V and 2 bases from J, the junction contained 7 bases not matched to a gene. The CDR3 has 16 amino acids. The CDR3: CASSQRTGRLNYGYTF. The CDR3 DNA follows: TGCGCCAGCAGCCAAAGGACAGGGAGACTCAACTATGGCTACACCTTC.

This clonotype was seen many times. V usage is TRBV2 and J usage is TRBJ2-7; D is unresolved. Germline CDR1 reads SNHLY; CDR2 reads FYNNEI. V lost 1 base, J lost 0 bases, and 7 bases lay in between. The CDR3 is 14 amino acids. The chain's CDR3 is CASSEGILSYEQYF. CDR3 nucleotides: TGTGCCAGCAGTGAAGGGATCCTCTCCTACGAGCAGTACTTC.

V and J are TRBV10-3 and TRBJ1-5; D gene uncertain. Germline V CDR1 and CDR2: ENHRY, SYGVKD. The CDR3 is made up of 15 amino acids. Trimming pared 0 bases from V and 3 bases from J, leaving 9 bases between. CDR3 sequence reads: CAISESIQNNQPQHF. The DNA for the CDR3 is TGTGCCATCAGTGAGTCAATACAGAACAATCAGCCCCAGCATTTT.

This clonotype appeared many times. CDR3 protein: CASSTGRRGYTF. The CDR3 DNA reads as TGTGCCAGCAGTACAGGAAGACGCGGCTACACCTTC. The chain couples TRBV27 to TRBJ1-2, with D perhaps TRBD1 (5 bases). V dropped 5 bases and J dropped 8 bases, with 12 bases sitting between them. Germline V gene sequence: CDR1 MNHEY, CDR2 SMNVEV (reference sequence). This CDR3 is 12 amino acids long.

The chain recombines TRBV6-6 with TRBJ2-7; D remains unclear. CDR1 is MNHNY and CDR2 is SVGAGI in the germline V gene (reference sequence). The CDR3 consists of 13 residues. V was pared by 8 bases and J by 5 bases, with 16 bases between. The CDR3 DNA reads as TGTGCCAGCGGGTCAACCAAAGGGAACGAGCAGTACTTC. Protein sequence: CASGSTKGNEQYF.

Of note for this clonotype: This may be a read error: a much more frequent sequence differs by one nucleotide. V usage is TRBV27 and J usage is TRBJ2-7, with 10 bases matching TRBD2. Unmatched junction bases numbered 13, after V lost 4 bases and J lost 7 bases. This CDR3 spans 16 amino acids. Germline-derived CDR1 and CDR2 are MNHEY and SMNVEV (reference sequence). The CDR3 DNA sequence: TGTGCCAGCAGTTCTCGGACTAGCGGAGGAAGGAATGAGCAGTACTTC. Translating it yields CASSSRTSGGRNEQYF.

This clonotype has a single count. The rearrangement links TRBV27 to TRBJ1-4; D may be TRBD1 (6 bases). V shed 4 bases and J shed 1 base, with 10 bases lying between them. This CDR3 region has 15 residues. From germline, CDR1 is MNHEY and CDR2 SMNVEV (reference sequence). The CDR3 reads CASSSSGVTNEKLFF. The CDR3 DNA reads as TGTGCCAGCAGTTCATCAGGGGTAACTAATGAAAAACTGTTTTTT.

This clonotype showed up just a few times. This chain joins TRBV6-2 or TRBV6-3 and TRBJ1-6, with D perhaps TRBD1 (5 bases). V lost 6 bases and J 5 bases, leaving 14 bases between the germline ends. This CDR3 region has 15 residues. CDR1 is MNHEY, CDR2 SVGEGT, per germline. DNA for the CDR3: TGTGCCAGCAGGGCGGGGACGGAAAATAATTCACCCCTCCACTTT. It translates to CASRAGTENNSPLHF.

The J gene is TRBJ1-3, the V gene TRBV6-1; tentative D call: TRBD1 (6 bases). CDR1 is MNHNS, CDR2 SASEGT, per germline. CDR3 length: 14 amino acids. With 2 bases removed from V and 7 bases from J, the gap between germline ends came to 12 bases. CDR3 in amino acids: CASSESGVGNTIYF. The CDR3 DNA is TGTGCCAGCAGTGAATCAGGGGTGGGGAACACCATATATTTT.

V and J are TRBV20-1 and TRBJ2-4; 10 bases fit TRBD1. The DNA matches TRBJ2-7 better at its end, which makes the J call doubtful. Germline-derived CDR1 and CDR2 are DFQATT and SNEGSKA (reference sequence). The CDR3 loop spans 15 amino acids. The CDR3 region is CSWDITGQGVNEQYF. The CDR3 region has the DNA TGCAGTTGGGACATTACCGGACAGGGGGTAAACGAGCAGTACTTC.

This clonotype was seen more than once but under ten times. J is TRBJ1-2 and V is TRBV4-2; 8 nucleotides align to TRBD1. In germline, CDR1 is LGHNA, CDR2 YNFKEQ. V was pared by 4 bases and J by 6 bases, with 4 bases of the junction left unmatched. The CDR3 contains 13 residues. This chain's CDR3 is CASSRATGDGYTF. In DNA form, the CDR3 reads TGTGCCAGCAGCCGGGCGACAGGGGATGGCTACACCTTC.

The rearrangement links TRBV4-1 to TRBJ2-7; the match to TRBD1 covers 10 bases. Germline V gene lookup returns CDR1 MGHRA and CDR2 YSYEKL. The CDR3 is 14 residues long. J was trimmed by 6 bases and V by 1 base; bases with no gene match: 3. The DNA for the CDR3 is TGCGCCAGCAGCCAAGCTCGGGACAGGGGCGAGCAGTACTTC. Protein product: CASSQARDRGEQYF.

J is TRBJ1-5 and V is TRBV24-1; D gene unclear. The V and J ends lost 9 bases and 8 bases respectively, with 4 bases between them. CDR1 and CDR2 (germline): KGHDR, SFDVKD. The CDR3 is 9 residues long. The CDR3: CATREPQHF. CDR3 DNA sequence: TGTGCCACCCGAGAGCCCCAGCATTTT.

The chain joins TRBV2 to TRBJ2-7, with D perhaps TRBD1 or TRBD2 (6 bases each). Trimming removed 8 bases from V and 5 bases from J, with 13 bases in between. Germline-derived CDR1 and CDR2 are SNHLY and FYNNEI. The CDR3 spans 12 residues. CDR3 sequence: CASPGGGDEQYF. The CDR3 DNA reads TGTGCCAGCCCCGGGGGCGGGGACGAGCAGTACTTC.

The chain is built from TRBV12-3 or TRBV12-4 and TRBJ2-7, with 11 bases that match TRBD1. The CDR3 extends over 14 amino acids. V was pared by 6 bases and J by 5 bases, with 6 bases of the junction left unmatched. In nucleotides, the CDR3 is TGTGCCAGCAGATCCGGGACAGGGGGAAACGAGCAGTACTTC. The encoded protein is CASRSGTGGNEQYF.

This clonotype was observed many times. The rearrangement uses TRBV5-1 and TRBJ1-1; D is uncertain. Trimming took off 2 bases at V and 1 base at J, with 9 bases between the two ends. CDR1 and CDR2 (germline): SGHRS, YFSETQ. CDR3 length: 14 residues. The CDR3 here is CASSFSAANTEAFF. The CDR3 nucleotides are TGCGCCAGCAGCTTCTCGGCCGCGAACACTGAAGCTTTCTTT.

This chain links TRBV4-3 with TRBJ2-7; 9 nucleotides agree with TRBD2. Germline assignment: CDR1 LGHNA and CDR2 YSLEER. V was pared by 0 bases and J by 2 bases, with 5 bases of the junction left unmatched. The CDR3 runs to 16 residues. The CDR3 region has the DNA TGCGCCAGCAGCCAAGATTGGACTAGCGACACCTACGAGCAGTACTTC. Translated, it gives CASSQDWTSDTYEQYF.

The CDR3, as DNA: TGTGCCAGCAGCGAGGGAGGGGTCGTCATTCAGTACTTC. It yields the protein CASSEGGVVIQYF. This rearrangement joins TRBV6-4 to TRBJ2-4; 7 bases are shared with TRBD2. CDR3 length: 13 amino acids. Unmatched junction bases numbered 8, after V lost 6 bases and J lost 9 bases. Germline-derived CDR1 and CDR2 are MRHNA and SNTAGT.